Presented here are 19 T cell receptor beta chains from one specimen sequenced in a study of blood T cell repertoires in COVID-19. Data came from immunoSEQ multiplex PCR; TCRdb stores just in-frame clones and leaves some out. The sample lists about 240,000 clones, about 83% occurring once. The sequencing sample was made of peripheral blood. The source of these receptors is a man under 40 who had recovered from COVID-19.

This sequence joins TRBV5-4 and TRBJ1-3; possible D gene TRBD1, 5 bases. This CDR3 has 14 residues. V was trimmed by 0 bases and J by 3 bases, leaving 7 bases between them. The germline V gene has CDR1 SGHNT and CDR2 YYREEE (reference sequence). The CDR3 nucleotides are TGTGCCAGCAGCTTGGGACAGAATGGAAACACCATATATTTT. This translates into CASSLGQNGNTIYF.

The J gene is TRBJ2-3, the V gene TRBV27; 9 bases are shared with TRBD1. V shed 4 bases and J 4 bases; nucleotides not matched to a gene: 6. CDR3 length: 15 amino acids. Germline V gene sequence: CDR1 MNHEY, CDR2 SMNVEV (reference sequence). Written as DNA, the CDR3 is TGTGCCAGCAGTTCGACAGGGGGTTATGCAGATACGCAGTATTTT. This gives the protein CASSSTGGYADTQYF.

V and J are TRBV4-1 and TRBJ1-2; D might be TRBD1 (5 bases). V lost 0 bases and J lost 5, with 13 bases in between. The CDR3 is made up of 15 amino acids. Germline lookup yields CDR1 MGHRA and CDR2 YSYEKL. The CDR3 loop is CASSQEEGRTYGYTF. CDR3 bases: TGCGCCAGCAGCCAAGAGGAGGGGCGGACGTATGGCTACACCTTC.

The gene calls are TRBV9 and TRBJ1-1; D may be TRBD1 (5 bases). The CDR3 length is 14 residues. Germline loops: CDR1 SGDLS, CDR2 YYNGEE. Trimming shortened V by 4 bases and J by 1 base, and 11 bases separated the two germline ends. The CDR3, as DNA: TGTGCCAGCAGCTTCAGCGACAGGAACACTGAAGCTTTCTTT. Its translation: CASSFSDRNTEAFF. The full variable domain, rest sourced from reference TRBV9 and TRBJ1-1, is DSGVTQTPKHLITATGQRVTLRCSPRSGDLSVYWYQQSLDQGLQFLIQYYNGEERAKGNILERFSAQQFPDLHSELNLSSLELGDSALYFCASSFSDRNTEAFFGQGTRLTVV.

This chain uses TRBV3-1 (or the pseudogene TRBV3-2) with TRBJ1-1, with a possible D match to TRBD1 (5 bases). Trimming took 5 bases from V and 1 from J, leaving 11 bases between them. The germline gives CDR1 LGHDT, CDR2 YNNKEL (reference sequence). The CDR3 contains 14 residues. The CDR3 here is CASSLRQSNTEAFF. CDR3 DNA sequence: TGTGCCAGCAGCTTAAGACAGTCGAACACTGAAGCTTTCTTT.

J is TRBJ1-5 and V is TRBV2; the D gene is possibly TRBD1 (5 bases). CDR1 is SNHLY, CDR2 FYNNEI, per germline. The CDR3 spans 16 residues. Trimming cost V 7 bases and J 4 bases, with 20 bases left between them. The CDR3 is CASNKGQANGNQPQHF. In DNA form, the CDR3 reads TGTGCCAGCAATAAGGGGCAGGCCAATGGAAATCAGCCCCAGCATTTT.

The genes are TRBV3-1 (or the pseudogene TRBV3-2) and TRBJ2-3; D unclear. From germline, CDR1 is LGHDT and CDR2 YNNKEL (reference sequence). Trimming cost V 5 bases and J 0 bases, with 9 bases left between them. The CDR3 is made up of 14 amino acids. The CDR3 nucleotides are TGTGCCAGCAGCGCCGACTTTAGCACAGATACGCAGTATTTT. This sequence encodes CASSADFSTDTQYF.

The chain couples TRBV5-6 to TRBJ2-3; 8 bases fit TRBD2. The germline gives CDR1 SGHDT, CDR2 YYEEEE. J was trimmed by 13 bases and V by 4 bases; bases with no gene match: 8. This CDR3 is 12 amino acids long. CDR3 protein: CASSPKRGTKYF. CDR3 nucleotides: TGTGCCAGCAGCCCCAAGCGGGGGACCAAGTATTTT.

This clone occurred many times. Other DNA sequences in the sample encode the same CDR3. This chain joins TRBV18 and TRBJ2-5; no definite D call. V dropped 1 base and J dropped 2 bases, with 11 bases sitting between them. This CDR3 has 15 residues. In germline, CDR1 is KGHSH, CDR2 LQKENI. Here the CDR3 reads CASSPRAGGQETQYF. In DNA, the CDR3 is TGTGCCAGCTCACCACGGGCAGGTGGTCAAGAGACCCAGTACTTC.

V usage is TRBV2 and J usage is TRBJ1-1; 11 bases are shared with TRBD1. With V trimmed by 8 bases and J by 11 bases, 10 bases remained unmatched. Per germline, CDR1 SNHLY and CDR2 FYNNEI. The CDR3 extends over 13 amino acids. The CDR3 sequence: CASGRGQGARAFF. The CDR3 DNA reads TGTGCCAGCGGACGAGGACAGGGGGCGAGGGCTTTCTTT. Looking up the rest from reference TRBV2 and TRBJ1-1 gives the full variable domain: EPEVTQTPSHQVTQMGQEVILRCVPISNHLYFYWYRQILGQKVEFLVSFYNNEISEKSEIFDDQFSVERPDGSNFTLKIRSTKLEDSAMYFCASGRGQGARAFFGQGTRLTVV.

The DNA of the CDR3 is TGTGCCTGGAGTGTAGCAGGGTGGATCACTGAAGCTTTCTTT. It is translated as CAWSVAGWITEAFF. The rearrangement links TRBV30 to TRBJ1-1; D possibly corresponds to TRBD1 (5 bases). Germline-derived CDR1 and CDR2 are GTSNPN and SVGIG (reference sequence). The CDR3 loop spans 14 amino acids. V shed 0 bases and J shed 4 bases, with 12 bases lying between them.

The gene calls are TRBV11-2 and TRBJ1-1; D is unclear. The V gene lost 3 bases and the J gene lost 3 bases, with 11 bases spanning the gap. The CDR3 is 14 residues long. Germline CDR1 is SGHAT and CDR2 is FQNNGV. DNA of the CDR3: TGTGCCAGCAGCTTCGGAGGGAGCGACACTGAAGCTTTCTTT. Amino acids: CASSFGGSDTEAFF.

The chain uses TRBV5-1 and TRBJ2-1, with TRBD2 matching over 7 bases. The germline CDR1 and CDR2 sequences are SGHRS and YFSETQ. Germline trimming cut 0 bases from V and 0 bases from J; bases unmatched to any gene: 3. This CDR3 has 16 amino acids. Written as DNA, the CDR3 is TGCGCCAGCAGCTTGGCCGGGGGGTACTCCTACAATGAGCAGTTCTTC. Translated, it gives CASSLAGGYSYNEQFF.

This clone was counted once. The chain links TRBV15 to TRBJ1-6; the D gene is possibly TRBD1 (5 bases). The CDR3 extends over 14 amino acids. Germline V lookup: CDR1 LNHNV, CDR2 YYDKDF (reference sequence). V lost 1 base, J lost 7 bases, and 8 bases lay in between. The CDR3 spells CATSRATENSPLHF. The CDR3 bases are TGTGCCACCAGCAGAGCGACAGAAAATTCACCCCTCCACTTT.

This chain links TRBV7-9 with TRBJ2-3, with 7 bases that match TRBD1. J lost 4 bases, V lost 6 bases, and 4 bases had no gene match. This CDR3 has 13 amino acids. CDR1 is SEHNR and CDR2 is FQNEAQ in the germline V gene (reference sequence). The CDR3 sequence: CASRMTGSDTQYF. The CDR3 DNA sequence: TGTGCCAGCAGAATGACAGGGTCAGATACGCAGTATTTT.

The rearrangement uses TRBV10-2 and TRBJ2-1, with D unresolved. CDR1 WSHSY and CDR2 SAAADI come from the germline V gene. Deletions cut 0 bases from V and 9 bases from J, with 6 bases between. The CDR3 totals 12 residues. CDR3 loop: CASSESSLEQFF. In DNA, the CDR3 is TGCGCCAGCAGTGAGTCAAGCCTTGAGCAGTTCTTC.

This chain joins TRBV5-1 and TRBJ2-1; 7 nucleotides align to TRBD2. Germline CDR1 SGHRS, CDR2 YFSETQ. Trimming took 3 bases from V and 6 from J; bases not matched to a gene: 6. The CDR3 is made up of 14 amino acids. Here the CDR3 reads CASSSGLEANEQFF. The CDR3 DNA reads as TGCGCCAGCAGCTCAGGACTAGAAGCCAATGAGCAGTTCTTC. The full variable domain, its missing parts supplied by reference TRBV5-1 and TRBJ2-1, is KAGVTQTPRYLIKTRGQQVTLSCSPISGHRSVSWYQQTPGQGLQFLFEYFSETQRNKGNFPGRFSGRQFSNSRSEMNVSTLELGDSALYLCASSSGLEANEQFFGPGTRLTVL.

The CDR3 protein is CASSGTGEGAEKLFF. CDR3 nucleotides: TGTGCCAGCAGCGGGACAGGGGAAGGTGCAGAAAAACTGTTTTTT. The chain is built from TRBV9 and TRBJ1-4, with 9 bases lining up with TRBD1. Germline CDR1 and CDR2: SGDLS and YYNGEE. The J segment lost 8 bases and the V segment lost 3 bases, leaving 8 bases of the junction unmatched. The CDR3 has 15 residues.

The chain is built from TRBV7-9 and TRBJ2-3; 11 bases match TRBD1. With V trimmed by 6 bases and J by 2 bases, 7 bases remained unmatched. The CDR3 is 16 residues long. Germline V gene sequence: CDR1 SEHNR, CDR2 FQNEAQ (reference sequence). CDR3 sequence: CASSSGQGEHTDTQYF. The CDR3 DNA reads TGTGCCAGCAGTTCGGGACAGGGGGAGCACACAGATACGCAGTATTTT. The full variable domain, completed using reference TRBV7-9 and TRBJ2-3, is DTGVSQNPRHKITKRGQNVTFRCDPISEHNRLYWYRQTLGQGPEFLTYFQNEAQLEKSRLLSDRFSAERPKGSFSTLEIQRTEQGDSAMYLCASSSGQGEHTDTQYFGPGTRLTVL.